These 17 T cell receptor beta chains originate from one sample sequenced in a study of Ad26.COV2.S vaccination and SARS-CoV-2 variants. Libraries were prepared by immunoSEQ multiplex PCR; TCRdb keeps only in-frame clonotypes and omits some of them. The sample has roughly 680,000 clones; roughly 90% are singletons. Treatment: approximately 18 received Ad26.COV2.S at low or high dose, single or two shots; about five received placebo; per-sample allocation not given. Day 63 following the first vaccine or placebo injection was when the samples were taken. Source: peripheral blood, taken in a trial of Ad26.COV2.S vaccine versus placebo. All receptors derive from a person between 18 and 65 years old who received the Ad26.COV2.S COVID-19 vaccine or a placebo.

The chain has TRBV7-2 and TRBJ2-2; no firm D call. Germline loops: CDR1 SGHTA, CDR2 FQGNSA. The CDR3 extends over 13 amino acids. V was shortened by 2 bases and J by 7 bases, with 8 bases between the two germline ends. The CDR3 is CASSLRNGGELFF. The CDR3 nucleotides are TGTGCCAGCAGCTTAAGGAACGGCGGGGAGCTGTTTTTT.

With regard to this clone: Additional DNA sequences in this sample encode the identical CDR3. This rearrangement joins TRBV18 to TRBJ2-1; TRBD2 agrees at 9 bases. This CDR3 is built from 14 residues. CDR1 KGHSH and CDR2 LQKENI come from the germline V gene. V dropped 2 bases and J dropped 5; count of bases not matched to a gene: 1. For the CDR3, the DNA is TGTGCCAGCTCACCAGGGACTAGCAACAATGAGCAGTTCTTC. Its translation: CASSPGTSNNEQFF.

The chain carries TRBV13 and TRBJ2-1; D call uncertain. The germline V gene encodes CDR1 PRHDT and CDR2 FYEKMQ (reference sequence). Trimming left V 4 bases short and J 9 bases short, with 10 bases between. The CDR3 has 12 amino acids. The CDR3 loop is CASSCPACEQFF. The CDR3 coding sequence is TGTGCCAGCAGCTGCCCAGCTTGTGAGCAGTTCTTC.

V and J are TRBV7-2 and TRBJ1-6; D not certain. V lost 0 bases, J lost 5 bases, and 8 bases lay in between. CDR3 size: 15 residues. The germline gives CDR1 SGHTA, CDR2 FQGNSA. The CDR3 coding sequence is TGTGCCAGCAGCTTAGCGAGTGGGAATAATTCACCCCTCCACTTT. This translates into CASSLASGNNSPLHF. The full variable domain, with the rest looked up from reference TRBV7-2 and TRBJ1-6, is GAGVSQSPSNKVTEKGKDVELRCDPISGHTALYWYRQSLGQGLEFLIYFQGNSAPDKSGLPSDRFSAERTGGSVSTLTIQRTQQEDSAVYLCASSLASGNNSPLHFGNGTRLTVT.

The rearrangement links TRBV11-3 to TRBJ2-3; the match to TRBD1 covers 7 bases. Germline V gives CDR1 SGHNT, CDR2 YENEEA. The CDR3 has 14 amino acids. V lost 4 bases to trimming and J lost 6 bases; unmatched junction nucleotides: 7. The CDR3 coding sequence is TGTGCCAGCAGCTCTCGACAGGGAGAGGATACGCAGTATTTT. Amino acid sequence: CASSSRQGEDTQYF.

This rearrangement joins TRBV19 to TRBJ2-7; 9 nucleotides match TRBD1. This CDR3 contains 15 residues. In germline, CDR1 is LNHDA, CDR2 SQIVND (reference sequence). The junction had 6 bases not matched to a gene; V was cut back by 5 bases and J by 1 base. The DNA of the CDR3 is TGTGCCAGTAGTCCCGGGACAGGGCTTTCCTACGAGCAGTACTTC. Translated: CASSPGTGLSYEQYF.

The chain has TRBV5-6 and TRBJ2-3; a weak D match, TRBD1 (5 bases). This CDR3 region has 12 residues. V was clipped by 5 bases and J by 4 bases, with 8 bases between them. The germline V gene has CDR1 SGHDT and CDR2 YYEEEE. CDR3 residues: CASREGADTQYF. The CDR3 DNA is TGTGCCAGCAGGGAAGGGGCAGATACGCAGTATTTT.

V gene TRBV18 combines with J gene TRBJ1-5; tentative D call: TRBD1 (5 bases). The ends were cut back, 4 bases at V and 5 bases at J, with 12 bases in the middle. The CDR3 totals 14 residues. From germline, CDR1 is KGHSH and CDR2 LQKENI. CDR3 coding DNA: TGTGCCAGCTCACGTAACGGGGGGGATCAGCCCCAGCATTTT. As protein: CASSRNGGDQPQHF.

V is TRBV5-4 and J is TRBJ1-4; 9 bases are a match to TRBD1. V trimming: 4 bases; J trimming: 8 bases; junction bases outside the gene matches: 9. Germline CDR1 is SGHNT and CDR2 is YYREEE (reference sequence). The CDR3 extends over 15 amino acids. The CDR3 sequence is CASSLTGGAGEKLFF. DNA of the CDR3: TGTGCCAGCAGCCTAACAGGGGGCGCGGGAGAAAAACTGTTTTTT.

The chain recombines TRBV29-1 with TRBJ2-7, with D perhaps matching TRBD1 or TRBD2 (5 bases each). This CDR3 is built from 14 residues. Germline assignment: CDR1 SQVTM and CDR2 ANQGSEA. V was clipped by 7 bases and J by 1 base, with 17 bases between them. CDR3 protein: CSAGAGSRSYEQYF. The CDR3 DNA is TGCAGCGCTGGGGCAGGGAGTAGGTCCTACGAGCAGTACTTC.

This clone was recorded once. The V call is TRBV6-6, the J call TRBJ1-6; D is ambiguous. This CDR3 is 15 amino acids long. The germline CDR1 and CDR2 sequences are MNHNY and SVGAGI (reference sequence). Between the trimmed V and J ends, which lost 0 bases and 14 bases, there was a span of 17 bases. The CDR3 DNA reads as TGTGCCAGCAGTTACTCGGGTAGCGGGGAGTTCACCCTCCACTTT. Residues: CASSYSGSGEFTLHF.

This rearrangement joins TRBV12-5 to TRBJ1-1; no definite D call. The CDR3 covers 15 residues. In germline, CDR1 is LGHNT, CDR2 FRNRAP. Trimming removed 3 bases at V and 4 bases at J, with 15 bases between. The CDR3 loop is CASGLKRAVSTEAFF. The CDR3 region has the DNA TGTGCTAGTGGTTTAAAAAGGGCGGTGAGCACTGAAGCTTTCTTT.

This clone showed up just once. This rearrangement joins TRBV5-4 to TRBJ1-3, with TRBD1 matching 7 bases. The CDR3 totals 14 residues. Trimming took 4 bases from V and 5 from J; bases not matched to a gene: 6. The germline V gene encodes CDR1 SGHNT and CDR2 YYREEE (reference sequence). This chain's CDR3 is CASSPDRERNTIYF. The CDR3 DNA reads TGTGCCAGCAGCCCTGACAGGGAGAGAAACACCATATATTTT.

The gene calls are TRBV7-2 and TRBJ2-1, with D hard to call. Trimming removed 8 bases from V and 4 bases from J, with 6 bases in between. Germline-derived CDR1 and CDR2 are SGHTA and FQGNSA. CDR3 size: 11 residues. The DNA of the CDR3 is TGTGCCAGCGGGGATTACAATGAGCAGTTCTTC. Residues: CASGDYNEQFF.

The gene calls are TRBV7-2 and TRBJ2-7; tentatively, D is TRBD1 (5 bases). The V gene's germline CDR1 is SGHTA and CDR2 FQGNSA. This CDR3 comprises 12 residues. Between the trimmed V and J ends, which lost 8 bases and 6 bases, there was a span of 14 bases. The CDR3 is CASGWGAPEQYF. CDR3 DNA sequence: TGTGCCAGCGGCTGGGGCGCCCCCGAGCAGTACTTC.

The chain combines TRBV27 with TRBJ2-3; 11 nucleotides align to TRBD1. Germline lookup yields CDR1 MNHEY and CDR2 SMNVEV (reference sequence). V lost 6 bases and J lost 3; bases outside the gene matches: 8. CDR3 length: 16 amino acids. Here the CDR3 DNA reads TGTGCCAGCAGAGCGGACAGGGGGCGGTTTACAGATACGCAGTATTTT. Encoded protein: CASRADRGRFTDTQYF.

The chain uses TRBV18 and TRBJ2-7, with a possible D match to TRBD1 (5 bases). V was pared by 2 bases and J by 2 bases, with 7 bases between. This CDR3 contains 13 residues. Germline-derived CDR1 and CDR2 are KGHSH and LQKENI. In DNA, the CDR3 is TGTGCCAGCTCACCATTAGGGGCCTACGAGCAGTACTTC. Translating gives CASSPLGAYEQYF.